This is a list of T cell receptor beta chains from one sample in a study of shared clonotypes between healthy human individuals. Sequencing used immunoSEQ multiplex PCR; TCRdb keeps in-frame clones, though not all of them. The table shows almost 750,000 clones, with around 70% occurring only once. Sequenced sample: memory CD4+ T cells sorted from blood. These receptors were obtained from a woman aged 30 to 39 in good health. Each CDR3 is given with its conserved first and last residue. Fields, in order: clone size, D gene, V gene, J gene, CDR3 protein, CDR3 DNA. The D gene is left open where the match is weak. Size tells how often a clone was seen (once, few, many) or the class of an expanded clone, and some rows leave it out.

.,.,TRBV2,TRBJ2-5,CASSDSSLGETQYF,TGTGCCAGCAGTGACAGCTCGTTAGGGGAGACCCAGTACTTC
.,.,TRBV2,TRBJ1-5,CASSERRAGNQPQHF,TGTGCCAGCAGTGAAAGAAGGGCGGGAAATCAGCCCCAGCATTTT
.,TRBD1,TRBV9,TRBJ2-2,CASSFTGGLNTGELFF,TGTGCCAGCAGCTTCACAGGGGGCCTAAACACCGGGGAGCTGTTTTTT
.,.,TRBV5-4,TRBJ2-1,CASSSPAKRDRVGEQFF,TGTGCCAGCAGCTCCCCTGCAAAGCGGGACAGAGTGGGTGAGCAGTTCTTC
.,TRBD1,TRBV18,TRBJ2-2,CASSPPPGGITGELFF,TGTGCCAGCTCACCACCGCCAGGGGGAATCACCGGGGAGCTGTTTTTT
once,.,TRBV19,TRBJ1-5,CASSPGHNQPQHF,TGTGCCAGTAGCCCGGGACACAATCAGCCCCAGCATTTT
.,.,TRBV5-4,TRBJ2-3,CASSLANQGLDTQYF,TGTGCCAGCAGCTTGGCGAACCAGGGGCTGGATACGCAGTATTTT
.,TRBD1,TRBV6-1,TRBJ2-2,CASSGQGVGGELFF,TGTGCCAGCAGTGGACAGGGTGTAGGCGGGGAGCTGTTTTTT
once,TRBD1,TRBV2,TRBJ2-7,CASSEWQGAGEQYF,TGTGCCAGCAGTGAATGGCAGGGGGCCGGCGAGCAGTACTTC
.,.,TRBV25-1,TRBJ2-5,CASTFPPLRQGLQETQYF,TGTGCCAGCACCTTCCCCCCACTCCGGCAGGGCCTACAAGAGACCCAGTACTTC
.,TRBD2,TRBV25-1,TRBJ2-1,CASSEHQLGGGPGNEQFF,TGTGCCAGCAGTGAACACCAACTGGGGGGAGGGCCGGGCAATGAGCAGTTCTTC
.,TRBD1,TRBV19,TRBJ1-4,CASSTGTGGAFGEKLFF,TGTGCCAGTAGTACTGGGACAGGGGGCGCTTTCGGTGAAAAACTGTTTTTT
few,.,TRBV29-1,TRBJ2-1,CSVEAATMKQFF,TGCAGCGTTGAGGCAGCTACAATGAAGCAGTTCTTC
once,.,TRBV28,TRBJ1-1,CASSPRQPLNTEAFF,TGTGCCAGCAGTCCCCGACAGCCACTCAACACTGAAGCTTTCTTT
.,TRBD2,TRBV5-1,TRBJ2-1,CASSLSSGGYNEQFF,TGCGCCAGCAGCCTGTCTAGCGGGGGGTACAATGAGCAGTTCTTC
once,TRBD2,TRBV2,TRBJ2-1,CASSKTSGRGSRVEQFF,TGTGCCAGCAGTAAGACTAGCGGGAGAGGGTCGCGGGTTGAGCAGTTCTTC
.,.,TRBV19,TRBJ2-3,CASSMKRDMSSTDTQYF,TGTGCCAGTAGTATGAAAAGGGACATGTCTAGCACAGATACGCAGTATTTT
.,TRBD2,TRBV27,TRBJ2-3,CASSFLGLGGRGSTDTQYF,TGTGCCAGCAGTTTCCTCGGGTTGGGCGGGAGGGGGAGCACAGATACGCAGTATTTT
.,.,TRBV2,TRBJ2-1,CASSWEETQWTNNEQFF,TGTGCCAGCAGTTGGGAAGAGACCCAGTGGACCAACAATGAGCAGTTCTTC
many,TRBD2,TRBV19,TRBJ2-7,CASSTEASGRRYF,TGTGCCAGTAGTACCGAGGCTAGCGGGAGACGTTACTTC